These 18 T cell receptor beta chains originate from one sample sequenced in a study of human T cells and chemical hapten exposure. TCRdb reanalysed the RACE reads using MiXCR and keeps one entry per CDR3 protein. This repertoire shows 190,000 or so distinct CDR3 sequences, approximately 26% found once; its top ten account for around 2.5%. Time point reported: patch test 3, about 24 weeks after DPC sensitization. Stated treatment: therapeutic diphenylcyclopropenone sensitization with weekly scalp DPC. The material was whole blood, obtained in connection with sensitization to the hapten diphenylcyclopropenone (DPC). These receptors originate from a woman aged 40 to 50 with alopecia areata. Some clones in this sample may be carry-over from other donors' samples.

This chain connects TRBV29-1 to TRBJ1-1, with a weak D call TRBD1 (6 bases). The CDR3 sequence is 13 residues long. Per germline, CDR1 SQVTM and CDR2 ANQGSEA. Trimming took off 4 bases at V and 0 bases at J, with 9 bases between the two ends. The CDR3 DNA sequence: TGCAGCGTTGCAACAGGGCTGAACACTGAAGCTTTCTTT. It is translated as CSVATGLNTEAFF.

In DNA form, the CDR3 reads TGTGCCAGCAGTTTAACGGGAGGGCCAGGCGAGCAGTACTTC. Translation gives CASSLTGGPGEQYF. The chain recombines TRBV28 with TRBJ2-7; TRBD2 aligns across 8 bases. The CDR3 totals 14 residues. The germline V gene encodes CDR1 MDHEN and CDR2 SYDVKM. Trimming cost V 2 bases and J 6 bases; bases outside gene matches: 6.

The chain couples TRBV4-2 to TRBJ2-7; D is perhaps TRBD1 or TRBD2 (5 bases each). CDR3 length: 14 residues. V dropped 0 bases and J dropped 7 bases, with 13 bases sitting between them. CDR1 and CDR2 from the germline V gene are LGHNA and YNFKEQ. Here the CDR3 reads CASSQDRGVGEQYF. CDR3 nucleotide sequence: TGTGCCAGCAGCCAAGATCGAGGGGTCGGTGAGCAGTACTTC.

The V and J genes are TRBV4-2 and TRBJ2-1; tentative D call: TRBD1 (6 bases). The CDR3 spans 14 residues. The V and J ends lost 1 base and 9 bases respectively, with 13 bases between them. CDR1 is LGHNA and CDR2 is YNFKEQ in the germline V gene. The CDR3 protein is CASSQVTGPGEQFF. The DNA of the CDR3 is TGTGCCAGCAGCCAAGTGACAGGTCCGGGTGAGCAGTTCTTC.

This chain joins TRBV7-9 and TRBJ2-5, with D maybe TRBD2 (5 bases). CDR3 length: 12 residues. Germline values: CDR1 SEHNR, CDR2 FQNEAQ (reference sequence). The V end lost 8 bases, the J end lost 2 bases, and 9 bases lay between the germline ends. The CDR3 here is CASRDLQETQYF. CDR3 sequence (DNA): TGTGCCAGCCGGGATCTTCAAGAGACCCAGTACTTC.

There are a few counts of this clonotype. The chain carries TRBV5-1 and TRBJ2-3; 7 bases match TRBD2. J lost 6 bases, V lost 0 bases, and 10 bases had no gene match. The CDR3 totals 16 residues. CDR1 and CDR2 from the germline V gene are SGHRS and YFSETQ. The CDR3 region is CASSLGAGMPTDTQYF. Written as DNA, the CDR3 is TGCGCCAGCAGCTTGGGAGCGGGAATGCCAACGGATACGCAGTATTTT.

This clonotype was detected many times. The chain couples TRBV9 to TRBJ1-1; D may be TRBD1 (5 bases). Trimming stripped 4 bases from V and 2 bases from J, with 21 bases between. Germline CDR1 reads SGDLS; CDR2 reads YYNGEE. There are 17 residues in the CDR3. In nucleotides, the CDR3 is TGTGCCAGCAGCCCACGTACGAGGCCCAGGGATAACACTGAAGCTTTCTTT. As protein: CASSPRTRPRDNTEAFF.

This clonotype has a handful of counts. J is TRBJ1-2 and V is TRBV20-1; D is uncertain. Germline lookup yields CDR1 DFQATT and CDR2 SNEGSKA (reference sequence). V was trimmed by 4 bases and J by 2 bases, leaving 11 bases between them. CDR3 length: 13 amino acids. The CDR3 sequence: CSAKSPGNYGYTF. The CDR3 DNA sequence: TGCAGTGCTAAGTCCCCCGGAAACTATGGCTACACCTTC.

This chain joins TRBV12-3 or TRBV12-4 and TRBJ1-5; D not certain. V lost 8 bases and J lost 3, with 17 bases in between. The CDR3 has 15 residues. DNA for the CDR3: TGTGCCAGCCAGACGGGAGGAGGGCTCAATCAGCCCCAGCATTTT. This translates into CASQTGGGLNQPQHF.

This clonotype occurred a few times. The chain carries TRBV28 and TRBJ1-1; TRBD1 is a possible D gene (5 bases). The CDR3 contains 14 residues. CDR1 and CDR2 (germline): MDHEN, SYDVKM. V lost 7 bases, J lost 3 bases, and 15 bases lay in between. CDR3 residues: CASTGGDKYTEAFF. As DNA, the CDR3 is TGTGCCAGCACGGGGGGGGATAAGTACACTGAAGCTTTCTTT.

CDR3 sequence reads: CASSLRARGNTEAFF. The DNA of the CDR3 is TGCGCCAGCAGCTTGCGAGCGAGGGGTAACACTGAAGCTTTCTTT. The V and J genes are TRBV5-1 and TRBJ1-1; tentative D call: TRBD1 (5 bases). The germline V and J ends were trimmed by 1 base and 2 bases, with 12 bases remaining between them. CDR1 and CDR2 (germline): SGHRS, YFSETQ. This CDR3 contains 15 residues.

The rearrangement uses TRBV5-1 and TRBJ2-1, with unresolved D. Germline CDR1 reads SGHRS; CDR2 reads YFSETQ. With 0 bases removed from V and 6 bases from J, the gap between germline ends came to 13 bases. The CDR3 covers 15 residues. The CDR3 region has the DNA TGCGCCAGCAGCTTGGCCCAGGTCGTTCCCAATGAGCAGTTCTTC. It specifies CASSLAQVVPNEQFF.

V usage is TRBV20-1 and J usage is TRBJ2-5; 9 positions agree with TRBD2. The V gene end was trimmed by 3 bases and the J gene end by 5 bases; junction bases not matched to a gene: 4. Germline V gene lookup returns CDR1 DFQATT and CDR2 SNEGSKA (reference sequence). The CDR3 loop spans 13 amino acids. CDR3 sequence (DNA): TGCAGTGCTAGTCGCGGGAGGGCGGAGACCCAGTACTTC. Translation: CSASRGRAETQYF.

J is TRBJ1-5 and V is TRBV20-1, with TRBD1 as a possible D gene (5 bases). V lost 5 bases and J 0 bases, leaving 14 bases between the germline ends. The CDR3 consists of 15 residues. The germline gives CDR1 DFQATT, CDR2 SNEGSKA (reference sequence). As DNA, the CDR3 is TGCAGTGCTCGAACGGGACTTTTTAGCAATCAGCCCCAGCATTTT. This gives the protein CSARTGLFSNQPQHF.

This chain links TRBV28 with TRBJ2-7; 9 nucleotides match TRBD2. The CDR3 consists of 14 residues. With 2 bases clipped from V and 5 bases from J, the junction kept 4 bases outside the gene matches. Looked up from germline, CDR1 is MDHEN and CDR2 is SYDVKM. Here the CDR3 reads CASSLLAGRNEQYF. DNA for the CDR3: TGTGCCAGCAGTTTACTAGCGGGACGGAACGAGCAGTACTTC. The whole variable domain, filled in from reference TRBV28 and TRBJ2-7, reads DVKVTQSSRYLVKRTGEKVFLECVQDMDHENMFWYRQDPGLGLRLIYFSYDVKMKEKGDIPEGYSVSREKKERFSLILESASTNQTSMYLCASSLLAGRNEQYFGPGTRLTVT.

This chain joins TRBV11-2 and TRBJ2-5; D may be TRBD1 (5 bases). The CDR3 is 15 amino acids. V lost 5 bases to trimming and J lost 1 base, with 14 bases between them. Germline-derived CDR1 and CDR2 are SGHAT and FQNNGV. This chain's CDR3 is CASSLRQPSQETQYF. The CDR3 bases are TGTGCCAGCAGCCTCCGACAGCCCTCCCAAGAGACCCAGTACTTC. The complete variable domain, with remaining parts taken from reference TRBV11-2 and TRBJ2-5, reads EAGVAQSPRYKIIEKRQSVAFWCNPISGHATLYWYQQILGQGPKLLIQFQNNGVVDDSQLPKDRFSAERLKGVDSTLKIQPAKLEDSAVYLCASSLRQPSQETQYFGPGTRLLVL.

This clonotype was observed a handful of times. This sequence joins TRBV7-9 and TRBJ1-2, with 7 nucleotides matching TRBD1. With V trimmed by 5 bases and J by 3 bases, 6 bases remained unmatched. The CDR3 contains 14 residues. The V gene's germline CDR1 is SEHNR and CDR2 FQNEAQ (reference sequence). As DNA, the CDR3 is TGTGCCAGCAGCACCCGACAGGGCGACTATGGCTACACCTTC. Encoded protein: CASSTRQGDYGYTF. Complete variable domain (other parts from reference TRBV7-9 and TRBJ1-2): DTGVSQNPRHKITKRGQNVTFRCDPISEHNRLYWYRQTLGQGPEFLTYFQNEAQLEKSRLLSDRFSAERPKGSFSTLEIQRTEQGDSAMYLCASSTRQGDYGYTFGSGTRLTVV.

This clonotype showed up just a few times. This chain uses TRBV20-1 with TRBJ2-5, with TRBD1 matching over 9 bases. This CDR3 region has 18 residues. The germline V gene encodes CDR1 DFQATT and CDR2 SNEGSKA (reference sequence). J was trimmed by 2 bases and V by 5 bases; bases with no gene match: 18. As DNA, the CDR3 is TGCAGTGCTGGACAAGACAGGGGGGCTTTTTGGGAACAAGAGACCCAGTACTTC. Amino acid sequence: CSAGQDRGAFWEQETQYF.